Listed here is a single T cell receptor (beta chain). What this receptor recognizes is not known. No base quality values were provided; no much bigger clone lies one nucleotide off. Data came from an Illumina NovaSeq 6000. Using 5'RACE with constant-segment primers, TCRalpha and TCRbeta cDNA libraries were constructed, with sample barcodes and unique molecular identifiers added in the process. RNA was extracted from every sample with Trizol reagent. The libraries were amplified in two PCR steps, and the second step added a second sample barcode and Illumina TruSeq adapters. Libraries were sequenced on an Illumina NovaSeq with 2 x 150 bp paired-end reads. Per the authors' processing: Demultiplexing of reads and collapsing into UMI-guided consensus sequences were performed with migec v1.2.7. Using mixcr v2.1.11, the UMI consensuses were aligned to TRA and TRB V and J templates and assembled into clonotypes. Clonotypes were classified as expanded or contracted when called significant by both edgeR and NoisET, with noise models trained on biological replicates. For edgeR calls, the cutoffs were a false discovery rate-adjusted p below 0.01 and a log2 fold-change threshold of 1. As an exploratory analysis of dynamics, max-normalized trajectories of the 1000 most abundant clonotypes were examined with PCA combined with hierarchical clustering. Separately sequenced CD4+ and CD8+ repertoires were used to assign the CD4 or CD8 phenotype of responding clones. TCRdb ran its own pipeline on the public reads, namely fastp trimming at Q25 and MiXCR clone calling, and kept in-frame beta chains. Identical CDR3 protein sequences are pooled into one entry, listed with their most common genes and DNA. The V and J calls were determined by TCRdb, not by the authors. Here the sample has some 100,000 distinct CDR3 sequences; approximately 12% occur a single time. Of the sample, about 40% falls within the top ten clones.

Ficoll-Paque density gradient centrifugation was the method used to isolate PBMCs. The data originate from a study of T-cell memory formation after mild COVID-19 (dated by TCRdb to the early 2020s). At the level of the whole study: Most TCR sequence clusters were specific to one of the two donors. Longitudinal TCRalpha and TCRbeta repertoire sequencing tracked T-cell clones expanding and contracting after mild COVID-19 in two donors. Two young, previously healthy adult volunteers made up the cohort, one male and one female. Overall study outcomes, separate from this receptor: SARS-CoV-2 specificity of the second-wave clones peaking on day 37 was not confirmed. From day 15 to 85, contracting clones showed balanced CD4/CD8 phenotypes, whereas a second wave of clones that expanded from day 15 to 37 leaned towards CD4+. Some responding clones were detected in pre-infection memory, which suggested that pre-existing cross-reactive memory T cells had joined the SARS-CoV-2 response. Only two mild cases were covered in the study, and larger cohorts including severe cases with pre-infection samples were considered necessary. Contracting CD4+ clones appeared mostly in the CM and EM memory subsets, whereas CD8+ clones were enriched in EMRA.

The CDR3 measures 16 amino acids from cysteine to phenylalanine. The kept DNA is CDR3 alone, 48 bases in frame from the first base. V sheds 0 bases and J sheds 4 bases, leaving 17 bases between their ends. From the germline V gene (reference sequence), CDR1 is DFQATT and CDR2 is SNEGSKA. The receptor chain draws on TRBV20-1 and TRBJ2-3; there is no confident call for the D gene. This receptor was taken from a man younger than 30 who had mild COVID-19 (a few samples of this study predate the infection). The sample titles of this study are shuffled in the database, so cell type and time point are left out; the donor was told from shared clones. Sequencing input: PBMCs or a T cell subset sorted from them (not recorded which). The DNA reads TGCAGTGCTAGAGATGTGACGGGTTCGGCCCCAGATACGCAGTATTTT. Its protein is CSARDVTGSAPDTQYF.